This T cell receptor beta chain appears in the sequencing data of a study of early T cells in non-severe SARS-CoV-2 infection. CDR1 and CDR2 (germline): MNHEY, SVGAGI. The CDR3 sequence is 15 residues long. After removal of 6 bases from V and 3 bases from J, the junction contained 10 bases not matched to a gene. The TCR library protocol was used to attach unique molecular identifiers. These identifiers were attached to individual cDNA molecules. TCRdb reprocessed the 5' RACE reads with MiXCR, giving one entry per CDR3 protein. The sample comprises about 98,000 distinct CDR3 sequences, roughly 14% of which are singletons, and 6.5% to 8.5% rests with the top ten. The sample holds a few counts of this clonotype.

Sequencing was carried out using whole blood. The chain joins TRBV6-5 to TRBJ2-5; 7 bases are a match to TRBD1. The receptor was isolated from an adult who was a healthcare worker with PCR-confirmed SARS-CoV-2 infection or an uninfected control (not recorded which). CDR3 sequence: CASRATGTAKETQYF. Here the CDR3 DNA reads TGTGCCAGCAGAGCAACCGGGACAGCTAAAGAGACCCAGTACTTC.